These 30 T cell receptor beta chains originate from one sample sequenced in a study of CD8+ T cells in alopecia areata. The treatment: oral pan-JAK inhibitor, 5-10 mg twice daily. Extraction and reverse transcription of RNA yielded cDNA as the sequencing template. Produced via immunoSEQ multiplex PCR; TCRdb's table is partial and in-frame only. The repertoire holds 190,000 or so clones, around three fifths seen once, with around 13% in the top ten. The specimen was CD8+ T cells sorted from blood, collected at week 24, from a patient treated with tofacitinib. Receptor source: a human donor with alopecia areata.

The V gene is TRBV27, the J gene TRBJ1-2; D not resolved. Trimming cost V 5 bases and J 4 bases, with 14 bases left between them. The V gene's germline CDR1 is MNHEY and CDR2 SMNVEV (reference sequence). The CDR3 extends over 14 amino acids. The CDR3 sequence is CASSPHPEVYGYTF. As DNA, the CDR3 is TGTGCCAGCAGTCCACACCCCGAGGTCTATGGCTACACCTTC.

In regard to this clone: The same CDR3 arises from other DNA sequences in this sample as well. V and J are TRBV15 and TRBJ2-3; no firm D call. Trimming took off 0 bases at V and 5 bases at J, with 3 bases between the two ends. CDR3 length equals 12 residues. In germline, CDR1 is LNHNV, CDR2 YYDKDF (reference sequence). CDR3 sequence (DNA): TGTGCCACCAGCAGAGACAGAGATACGCAGTATTTT. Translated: CATSRDRDTQYF.

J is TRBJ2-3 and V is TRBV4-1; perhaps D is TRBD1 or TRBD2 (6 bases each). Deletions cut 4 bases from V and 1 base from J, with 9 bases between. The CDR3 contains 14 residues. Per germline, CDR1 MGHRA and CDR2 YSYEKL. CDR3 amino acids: CASSPEGGTDTQYF. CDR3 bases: TGCGCCAGCAGCCCGGAGGGGGGCACAGATACGCAGTATTTT.

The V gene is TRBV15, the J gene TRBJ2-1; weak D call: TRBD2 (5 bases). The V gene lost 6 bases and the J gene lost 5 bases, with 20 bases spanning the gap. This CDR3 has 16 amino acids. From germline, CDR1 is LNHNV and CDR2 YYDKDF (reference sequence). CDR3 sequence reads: CATRTSGSTTDNEQFF. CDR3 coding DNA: TGTGCCACCAGGACGTCGGGGTCGACTACAGACAATGAGCAGTTCTTC.

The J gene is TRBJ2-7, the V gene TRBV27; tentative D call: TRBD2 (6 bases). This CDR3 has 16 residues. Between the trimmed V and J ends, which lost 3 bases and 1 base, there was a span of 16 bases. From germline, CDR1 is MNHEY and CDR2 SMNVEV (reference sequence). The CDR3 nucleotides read TGTGCCAGCAGTTTGAGACCTCCCGGGGGTTCCTACGAGCAGTACTTC. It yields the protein CASSLRPPGGSYEQYF.

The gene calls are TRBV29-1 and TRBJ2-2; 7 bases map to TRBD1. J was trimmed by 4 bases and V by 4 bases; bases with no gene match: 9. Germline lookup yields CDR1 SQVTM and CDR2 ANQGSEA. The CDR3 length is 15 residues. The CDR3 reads CSVVGDRGSTGELFF. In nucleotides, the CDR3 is TGCAGCGTTGTAGGGGACAGAGGAAGCACCGGGGAGCTGTTTTTT.

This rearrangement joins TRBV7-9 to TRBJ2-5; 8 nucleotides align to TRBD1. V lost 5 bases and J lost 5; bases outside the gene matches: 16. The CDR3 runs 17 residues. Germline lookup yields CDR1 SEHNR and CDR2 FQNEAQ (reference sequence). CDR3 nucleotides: TGTGCCAGCAGCGCGGACAGGGTTCAAGTTTTGGTGGAGACCCAGTACTTC. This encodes CASSADRVQVLVETQYF.

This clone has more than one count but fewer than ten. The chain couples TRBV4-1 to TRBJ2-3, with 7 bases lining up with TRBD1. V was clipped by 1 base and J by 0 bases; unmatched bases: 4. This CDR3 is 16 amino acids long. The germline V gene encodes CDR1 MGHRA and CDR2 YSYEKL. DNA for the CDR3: TGCGCCAGCAGCCAAGTAGGGGGCCTGAGCACAGATACGCAGTATTTT. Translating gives CASSQVGGLSTDTQYF.

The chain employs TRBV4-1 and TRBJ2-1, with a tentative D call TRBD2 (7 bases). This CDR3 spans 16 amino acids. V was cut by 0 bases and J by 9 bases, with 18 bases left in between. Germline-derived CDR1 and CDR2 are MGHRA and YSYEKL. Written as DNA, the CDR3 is TGCGCCAGCAGCCAAGAATCCGGGGGGCGAGGCGTTGAGCAGTTCTTC. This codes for CASSQESGGRGVEQFF.

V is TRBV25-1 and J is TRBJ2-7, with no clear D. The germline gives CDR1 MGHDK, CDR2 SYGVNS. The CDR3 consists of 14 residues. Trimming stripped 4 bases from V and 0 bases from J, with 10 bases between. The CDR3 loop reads CASSGASSSYEQYF. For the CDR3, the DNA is TGTGCCAGCAGTGGGGCATCTAGCTCCTACGAGCAGTACTTC.

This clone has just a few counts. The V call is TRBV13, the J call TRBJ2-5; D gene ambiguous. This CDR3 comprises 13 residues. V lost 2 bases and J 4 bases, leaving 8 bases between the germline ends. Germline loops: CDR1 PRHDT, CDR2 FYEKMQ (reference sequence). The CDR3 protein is CASSLRASETQYF. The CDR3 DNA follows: TGTGCCAGCAGCTTAAGGGCCTCAGAGACCCAGTACTTC.

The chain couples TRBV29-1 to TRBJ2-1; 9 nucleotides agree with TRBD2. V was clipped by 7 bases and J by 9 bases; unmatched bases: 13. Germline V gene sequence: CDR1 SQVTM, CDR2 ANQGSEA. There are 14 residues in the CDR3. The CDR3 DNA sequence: TGCAGCGCCGACGCCGGGACTAGCTGGAGTGAGCAGTTCTTC. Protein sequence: CSADAGTSWSEQFF.

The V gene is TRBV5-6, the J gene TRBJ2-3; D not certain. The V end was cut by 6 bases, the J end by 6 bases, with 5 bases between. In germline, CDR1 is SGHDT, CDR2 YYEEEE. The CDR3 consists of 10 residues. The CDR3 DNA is TGTGCCAGCAAGGGCGATACGCAGTATTTT. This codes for CASKGDTQYF.

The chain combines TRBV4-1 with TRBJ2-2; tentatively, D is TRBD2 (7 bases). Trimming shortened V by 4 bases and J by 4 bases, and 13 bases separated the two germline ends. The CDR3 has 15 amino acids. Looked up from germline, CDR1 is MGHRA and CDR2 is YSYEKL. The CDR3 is CASSLGGPGTGELFF. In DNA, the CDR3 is TGCGCCAGCAGCCTCGGGGGGCCGGGCACCGGGGAGCTGTTTTTT.

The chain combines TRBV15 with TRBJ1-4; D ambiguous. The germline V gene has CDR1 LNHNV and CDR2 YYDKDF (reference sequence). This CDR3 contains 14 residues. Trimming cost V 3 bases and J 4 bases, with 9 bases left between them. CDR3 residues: CATSRDGFNEKLFF. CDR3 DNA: TGTGCCACCAGCAGGGACGGCTTTAATGAAAAACTGTTTTTT. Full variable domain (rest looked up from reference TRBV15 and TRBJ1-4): DAMVIQNPRYQVTQFGKPVTLSCSQTLNHNVMYWYQQKSSQAPKLLFHYYDKDFNNEADTPDNFQSRRPNTSFCFLDIRSPGLGDTAMYLCATSRDGFNEKLFFGSGTQLSVL.

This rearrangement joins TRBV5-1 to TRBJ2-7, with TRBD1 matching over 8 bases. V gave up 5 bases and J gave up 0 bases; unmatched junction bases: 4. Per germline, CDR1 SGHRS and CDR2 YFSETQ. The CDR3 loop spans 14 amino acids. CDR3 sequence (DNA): TGCGCCAGCAGGGGACAGGCAAGCTCCTACGAGCAGTACTTC. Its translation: CASRGQASSYEQYF.

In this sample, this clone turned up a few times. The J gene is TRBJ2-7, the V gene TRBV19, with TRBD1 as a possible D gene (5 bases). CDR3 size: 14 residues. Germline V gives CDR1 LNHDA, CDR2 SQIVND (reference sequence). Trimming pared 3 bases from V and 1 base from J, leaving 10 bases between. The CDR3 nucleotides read TGTGCCAGTAGTATCACCCAGGGTTCCTACGAGCAGTACTTC. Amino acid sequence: CASSITQGSYEQYF.

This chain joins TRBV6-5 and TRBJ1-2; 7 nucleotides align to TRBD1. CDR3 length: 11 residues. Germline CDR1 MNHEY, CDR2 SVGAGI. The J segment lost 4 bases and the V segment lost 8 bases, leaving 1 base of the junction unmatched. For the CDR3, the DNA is TGTGCCAGCGGGACAGTCTATGGCTACACCTTC. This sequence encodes CASGTVYGYTF.

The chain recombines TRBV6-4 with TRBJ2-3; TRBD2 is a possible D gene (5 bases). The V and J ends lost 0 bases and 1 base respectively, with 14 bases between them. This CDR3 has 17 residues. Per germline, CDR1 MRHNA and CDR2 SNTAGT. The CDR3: CASSDSPGGEGTDTQYF. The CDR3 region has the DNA TGTGCCAGCAGTGACTCTCCAGGAGGTGAAGGCACAGATACGCAGTATTTT.

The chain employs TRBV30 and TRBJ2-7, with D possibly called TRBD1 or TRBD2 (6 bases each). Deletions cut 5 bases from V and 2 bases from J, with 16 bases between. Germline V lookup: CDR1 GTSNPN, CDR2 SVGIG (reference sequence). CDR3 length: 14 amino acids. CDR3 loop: CAWWGGQGTYEQYF. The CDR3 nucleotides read TGTGCCTGGTGGGGAGGTCAGGGGACCTACGAGCAGTACTTC.

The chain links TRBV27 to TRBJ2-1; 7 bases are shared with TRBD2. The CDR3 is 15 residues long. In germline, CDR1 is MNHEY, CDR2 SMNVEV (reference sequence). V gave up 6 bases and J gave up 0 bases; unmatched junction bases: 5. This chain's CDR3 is CASSVRTSSYNEQFF. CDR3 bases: TGTGCCAGCAGCGTAAGGACTAGCTCCTACAATGAGCAGTTCTTC.

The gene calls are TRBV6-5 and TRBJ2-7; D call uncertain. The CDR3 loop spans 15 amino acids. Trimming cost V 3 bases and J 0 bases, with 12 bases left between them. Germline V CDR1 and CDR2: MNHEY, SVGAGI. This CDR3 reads CASSYGQATSYEQYF. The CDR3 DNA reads TGTGCCAGCAGTTATGGGCAGGCGACCTCCTACGAGCAGTACTTC.

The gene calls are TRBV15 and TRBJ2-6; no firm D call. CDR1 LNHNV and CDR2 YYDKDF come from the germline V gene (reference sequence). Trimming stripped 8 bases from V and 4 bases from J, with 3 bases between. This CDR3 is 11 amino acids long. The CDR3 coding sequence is TGTGCCACCCTCGGGGCCAACGTCCTGACTTTC. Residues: CATLGANVLTF.

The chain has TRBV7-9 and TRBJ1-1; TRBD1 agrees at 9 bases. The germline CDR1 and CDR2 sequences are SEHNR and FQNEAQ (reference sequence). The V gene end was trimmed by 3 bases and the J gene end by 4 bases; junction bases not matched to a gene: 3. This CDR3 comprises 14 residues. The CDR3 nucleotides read TGTGCCAGCAGCTTCACAGGGGGCACCACTGAAGCTTTCTTT. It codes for CASSFTGGTTEAFF. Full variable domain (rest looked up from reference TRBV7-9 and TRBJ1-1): DTGVSQNPRHKITKRGQNVTFRCDPISEHNRLYWYRQTLGQGPEFLTYFQNEAQLEKSRLLSDRFSAERPKGSFSTLEIQRTEQGDSAMYLCASSFTGGTTEAFFGQGTRLTVV.

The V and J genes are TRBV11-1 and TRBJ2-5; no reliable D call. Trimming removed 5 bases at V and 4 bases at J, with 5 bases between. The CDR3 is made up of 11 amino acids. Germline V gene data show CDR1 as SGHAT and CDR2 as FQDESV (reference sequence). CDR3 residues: CASSLRETQYF. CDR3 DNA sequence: TGTGCCAGCAGCCTAAGAGAGACCCAGTACTTC.

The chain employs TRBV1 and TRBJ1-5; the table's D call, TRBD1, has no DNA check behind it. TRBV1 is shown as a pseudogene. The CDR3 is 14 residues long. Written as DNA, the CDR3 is TGCACCAGCAGCCGCCTGGGGACACGTCAGCCCCAGCATTTT. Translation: CTSSRLGTRQPQHF.

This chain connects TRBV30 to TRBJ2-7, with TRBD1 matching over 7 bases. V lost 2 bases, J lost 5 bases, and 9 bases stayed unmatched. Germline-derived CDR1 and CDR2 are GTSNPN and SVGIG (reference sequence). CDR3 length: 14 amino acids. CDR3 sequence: CAWSRDRGRNEQYF. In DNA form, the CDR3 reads TGTGCCTGGAGTAGGGACAGAGGCCGAAACGAGCAGTACTTC.

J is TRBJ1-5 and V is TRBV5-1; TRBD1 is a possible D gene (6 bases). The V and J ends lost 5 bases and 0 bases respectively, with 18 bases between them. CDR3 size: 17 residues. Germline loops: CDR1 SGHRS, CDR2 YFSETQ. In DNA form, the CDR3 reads TGCGCCAGCAGTCAAGGTCCCCGGACAGCTAGCAATCAGCCCCAGCATTTT. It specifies CASSQGPRTASNQPQHF. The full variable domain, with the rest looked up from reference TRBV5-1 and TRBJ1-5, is KAGVTQTPRYLIKTRGQQVTLSCSPISGHRSVSWYQQTPGQGLQFLFEYFSETQRNKGNFPGRFSGRQFSNSRSEMNVSTLELGDSALYLCASSQGPRTASNQPQHFGDGTRLSIL.

CDR3 residues: CASSFGVINTGELFF. CDR3 coding DNA: TGTGCCAGCAGTTTTGGTGTCATTAACACCGGGGAGCTGTTTTTT. This chain links TRBV27 with TRBJ2-2, with D unresolved. V was clipped by 3 bases and J by 2 bases, with 10 bases between them. The V gene's germline CDR1 is MNHEY and CDR2 SMNVEV (reference sequence). The CDR3 loop spans 15 amino acids.

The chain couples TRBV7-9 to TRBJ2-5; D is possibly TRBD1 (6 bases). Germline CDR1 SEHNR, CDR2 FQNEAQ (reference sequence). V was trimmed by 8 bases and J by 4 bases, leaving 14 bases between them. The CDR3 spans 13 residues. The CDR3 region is CASGGSSGETQYF. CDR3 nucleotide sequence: TGTGCCAGCGGGGGCAGCAGCGGAGAGACCCAGTACTTC.